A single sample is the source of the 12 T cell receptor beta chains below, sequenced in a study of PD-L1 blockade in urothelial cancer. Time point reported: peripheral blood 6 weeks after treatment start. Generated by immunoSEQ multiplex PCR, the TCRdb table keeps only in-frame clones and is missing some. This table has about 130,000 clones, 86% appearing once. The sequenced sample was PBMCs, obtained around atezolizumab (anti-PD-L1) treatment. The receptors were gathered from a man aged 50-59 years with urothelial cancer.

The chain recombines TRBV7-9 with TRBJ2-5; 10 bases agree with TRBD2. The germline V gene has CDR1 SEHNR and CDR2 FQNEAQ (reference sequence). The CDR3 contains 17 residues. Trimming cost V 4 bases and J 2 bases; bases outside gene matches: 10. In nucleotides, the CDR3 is TGTGCCAGCAGCTCTCCCTGGTTAGCGGGAGGACAAGAGACCCAGTACTTC. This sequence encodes CASSSPWLAGGQETQYF. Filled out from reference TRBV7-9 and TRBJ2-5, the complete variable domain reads DTGVSQNPRHKITKRGQNVTFRCDPISEHNRLYWYRQTLGQGPEFLTYFQNEAQLEKSRLLSDRFSAERPKGSFSTLEIQRTEQGDSAMYLCASSSPWLAGGQETQYFGPGTRLLVL.

This chain's CDR3 is CASSLNGATNEKLFF. The CDR3 coding sequence is TGTGCCAGCAGCTTAAATGGAGCAACTAATGAAAAACTGTTTTTT. The chain links TRBV7-2 to TRBJ1-4; D call uncertain. V was shortened by 2 bases and J by 0 bases, with 7 bases between the two germline ends. The germline V gene has CDR1 SGHTA and CDR2 FQGNSA. This CDR3 contains 15 residues.

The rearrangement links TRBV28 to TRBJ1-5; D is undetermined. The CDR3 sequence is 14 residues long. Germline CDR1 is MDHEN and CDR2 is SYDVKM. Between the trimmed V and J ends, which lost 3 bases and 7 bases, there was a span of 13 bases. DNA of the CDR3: TGTGCCAGCAGTTTTTCCCCTTTCGGGCAGCCCCAGCATTTT. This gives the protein CASSFSPFGQPQHF.

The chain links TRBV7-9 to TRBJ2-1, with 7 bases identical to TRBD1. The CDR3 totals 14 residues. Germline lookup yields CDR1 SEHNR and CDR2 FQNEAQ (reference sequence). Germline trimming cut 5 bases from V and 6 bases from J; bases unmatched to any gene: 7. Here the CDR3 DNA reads TGTGCCAGCAGCCCCTCGACAGGGCGCAATGAGCAGTTCTTC. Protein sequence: CASSPSTGRNEQFF.

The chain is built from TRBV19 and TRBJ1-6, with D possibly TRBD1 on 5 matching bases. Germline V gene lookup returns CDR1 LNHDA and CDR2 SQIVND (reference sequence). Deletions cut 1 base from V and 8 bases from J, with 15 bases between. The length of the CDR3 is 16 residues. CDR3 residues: CASSIVNQGFDSPLHF. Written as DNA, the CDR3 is TGTGCCAGTAGTATAGTAAACCAGGGCTTTGATTCACCCCTCCACTTT.

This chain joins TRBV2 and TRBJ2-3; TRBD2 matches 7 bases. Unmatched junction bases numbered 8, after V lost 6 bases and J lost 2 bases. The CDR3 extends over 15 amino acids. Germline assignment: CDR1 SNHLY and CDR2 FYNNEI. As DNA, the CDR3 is TGTGCCAGCAGCCCGATTAGCGGGTCCACAGATACGCAGTATTTT. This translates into CASSPISGSTDTQYF.

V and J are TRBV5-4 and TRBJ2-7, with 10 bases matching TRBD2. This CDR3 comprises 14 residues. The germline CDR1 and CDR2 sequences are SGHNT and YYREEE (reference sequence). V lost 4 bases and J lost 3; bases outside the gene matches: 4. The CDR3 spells CASSPSGSFYEQYF. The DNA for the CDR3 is TGTGCCAGCAGCCCTAGCGGGAGTTTCTACGAGCAGTACTTC.

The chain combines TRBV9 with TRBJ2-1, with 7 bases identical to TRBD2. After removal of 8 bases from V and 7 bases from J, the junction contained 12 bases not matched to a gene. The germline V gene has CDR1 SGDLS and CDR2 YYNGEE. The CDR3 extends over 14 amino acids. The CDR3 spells CARSRERGKNEQFF. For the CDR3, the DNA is TGTGCCAGATCGCGGGAGAGGGGAAAAAATGAGCAGTTCTTC.

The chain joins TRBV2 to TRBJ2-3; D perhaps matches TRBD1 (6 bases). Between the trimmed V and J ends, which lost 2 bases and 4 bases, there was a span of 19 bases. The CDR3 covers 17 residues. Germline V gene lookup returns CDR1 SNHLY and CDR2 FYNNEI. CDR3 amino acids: CASSESATGRPSDTQYF. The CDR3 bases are TGTGCCAGCAGTGAATCGGCGACAGGACGCCCTTCAGATACGCAGTATTTT.

CDR3 sequence reads: CASSAGGATGELFF. In DNA, the CDR3 is TGCGCCAGCAGCGCTGGGGGCGCGACCGGGGAGCTGTTTTTT. The V call is TRBV5-1, the J call TRBJ2-2; tentative D call: TRBD1 (6 bases). This CDR3 contains 14 residues. V lost 4 bases and J lost 5, with 12 bases in between. From germline, CDR1 is SGHRS and CDR2 YFSETQ.

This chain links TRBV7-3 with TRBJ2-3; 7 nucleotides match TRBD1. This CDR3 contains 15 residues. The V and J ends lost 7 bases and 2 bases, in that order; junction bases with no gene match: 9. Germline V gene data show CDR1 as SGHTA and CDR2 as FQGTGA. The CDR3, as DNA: TGTGCCAGCACCGTGACAGGGACCCCCACAGATACGCAGTATTTT. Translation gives CASTVTGTPTDTQYF.

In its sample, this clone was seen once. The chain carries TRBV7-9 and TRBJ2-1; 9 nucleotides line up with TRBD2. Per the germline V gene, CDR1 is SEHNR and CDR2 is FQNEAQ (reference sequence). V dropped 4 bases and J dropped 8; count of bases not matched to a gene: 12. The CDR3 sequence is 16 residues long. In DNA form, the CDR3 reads TGTGCCAGCAGCTCGGGCGGGAGGGCCCTCGGGTATGAGCAGTTCTTC. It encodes CASSSGGRALGYEQFF.